The 19 T cell receptor beta chains presented below share a single source sample, sequenced in a study of blood T cells in healthy people across ages. Then a second PCR, running roughly 6 to 11 cycles, was carried out with a sample-barcoded 5' primer and a J-beta primer mix. TCRdb reprocessed the 5' RACE reads via MiXCR and lists one record per CDR3 protein. The sample holds 1.5 million to 2 million distinct CDR3 sequences, roughly two fifths seen once. Sequencing was done on a sample of blood. These receptors were obtained from a human donor in good health.

Comments on this clonotype: Mismatch with germline at one junction end may stem from a read error. This chain uses TRBV7-2 with TRBJ1-1; no firm D call. The CDR3 runs 12 residues. Germline V gene sequence: CDR1 SGHTA, CDR2 FQGNSA. Here the CDR3 DNA reads TGTGTCAGCAGCCGAGGGCGTGATGAAGCTTTCTTT. Protein product: CVSSRGRDEAFF.

CDR3 sequence reads: CASSPVLQGSRSPLHF. Written as DNA, the CDR3 is TGTGCCAGCAGCCCTGTGCTACAGGGGAGTCGATCACCCCTCCACTTT. V is TRBV7-2 and J is TRBJ1-6; 7 bases are a match to TRBD1. The V segment lost 5 bases and the J segment 10 bases; nucleotides outside the gene matches: 14. Germline V CDR1 and CDR2: SGHTA, FQGNSA. CDR3 length equals 16 residues. Combining the CDR3 with reference TRBV7-2 and TRBJ1-6 gives the whole variable domain GAGVSQSPSNKVTEKGKDVELRCDPISGHTALYWYRQSLGQGLEFLIYFQGNSAPDKSGLPSDRFSAERTGGSVSTLTIQRTQQEDSAVYLCASSPVLQGSRSPLHFGNGTRLTVT.

This clonotype occurred a few times. The chain links TRBV12-3 or TRBV12-4 to TRBJ2-6; D might be TRBD1 (6 bases). The V and J ends lost 6 bases and 1 base respectively, with 16 bases between them. The CDR3 is made up of 17 amino acids. For the CDR3, the DNA is TGTGCCAGCAGACCCCGGGACACTATTTCTGGGGCCAACGTCCTGACTTTC. Translation: CASRPRDTISGANVLTF.

The chain couples TRBV10-3 to TRBJ2-1; 10 bases are shared with TRBD2. Trimming took 2 bases from V and 5 from J; bases not matched to a gene: 12. CDR3 length equals 18 residues. Per the germline V gene, CDR1 is ENHRY and CDR2 is SYGVKD. As DNA, the CDR3 is TGTGCCATCAGTGAGGCTAGCGGGGGCCGGAGTTACCACAATGAGCAGTTCTTC. It translates to CAISEASGGRSYHNEQFF.

In its sample, this clonotype was seen a few times. This sequence joins TRBV5-6 and TRBJ1-2; no clear D gene. Trimming took off 4 bases at V and 4 bases at J, with 11 bases between the two ends. Germline assignment: CDR1 SGHDT and CDR2 YYEEEE. The CDR3 totals 13 residues. As DNA, the CDR3 is TGTGCCAGCAGCAAAAGGAGAATCTATGGCTACACCTTC. Translation: CASSKRRIYGYTF.

The table lists this clonotype with a few counts. The chain combines TRBV4-1 with TRBJ2-5; D is perhaps TRBD1 (5 bases). Germline lookup yields CDR1 MGHRA and CDR2 YSYEKL. V was shortened by 2 bases and J by 5 bases, with 12 bases between the two germline ends. The CDR3 runs to 14 residues. This CDR3 is CASSQPQSGETQYF. In DNA form, the CDR3 reads TGCGCCAGCAGCCAACCTCAATCAGGGGAGACCCAGTACTTC.

This clonotype was detected a few times. The chain combines TRBV7-2 with TRBJ1-1, with D possibly matching TRBD1 (6 bases). The CDR3 consists of 13 residues. Trimming took 5 bases from V and 2 from J, leaving 9 bases between them. CDR1 is SGHTA and CDR2 is FQGNSA in the germline V gene. For the CDR3, the DNA is TGTGCCAGCAGCAAACAGGGCAACACTGAAGCTTTCTTT. It yields the protein CASSKQGNTEAFF. The full variable domain, in which reference TRBV7-2 and TRBJ1-1 provide the parts outside the CDR3, is GAGVSQSPSNKVTEKGKDVELRCDPISGHTALYWYRQSLGQGLEFLIYFQGNSAPDKSGLPSDRFSAERTGGSVSTLTIQRTQQEDSAVYLCASSKQGNTEAFFGQGTRLTVV.

This chain connects TRBV4-3 to TRBJ1-2, with D uncertain. The CDR3 covers 17 residues. Trimming took off 0 bases at V and 4 bases at J, with 18 bases between the two ends. Germline CDR1 LGHNA, CDR2 YSLEER. The CDR3 here is CASSQDLSSPVGYGYTF. Written as DNA, the CDR3 is TGCGCCAGCAGCCAAGATTTGTCATCCCCAGTAGGCTATGGCTACACCTTC.

The chain links TRBV27 to TRBJ2-6, with D unresolved. This CDR3 region has 18 residues. Germline CDR1 and CDR2: MNHEY and SMNVEV (reference sequence). Between the trimmed V and J ends, which lost 5 bases and 4 bases, there was a span of 21 bases. The CDR3 is CASSPNVGPVGGANVLTF. Here the CDR3 DNA reads TGTGCCAGCAGTCCCAACGTCGGACCAGTCGGAGGGGCCAACGTCCTGACTTTC. Combining the CDR3 with reference TRBV27 and TRBJ2-6 gives the whole variable domain EAQVTQNPRYLITVTGKKLTVTCSQNMNHEYMSWYRQDPGLGLRQIYYSMNVEVTDKGDVPEGYKVSRKEKRNFPLILESPSPNQTSLYFCASSPNVGPVGGANVLTFGAGSRLTVL.

This clonotype has a handful of counts. The chain couples TRBV2 to TRBJ2-7; D is unclear. Deletions cut 2 bases from V and 3 bases from J, with 14 bases between. Per germline, CDR1 SNHLY and CDR2 FYNNEI. The CDR3 has 15 amino acids. This CDR3 reads CASSENLGSFYEQYF. As DNA, the CDR3 is TGTGCCAGCAGTGAAAATTTGGGCAGCTTCTACGAGCAGTACTTC.

The V and J genes are TRBV9 and TRBJ1-6; D remains unclear. The length of the CDR3 is 14 residues. Trimming took off 1 base at V and 7 bases at J, with 9 bases between the two ends. Germline assignment: CDR1 SGDLS and CDR2 YYNGEE. CDR3 DNA: TGTGCCAGCAGCGTAAACTCGGGGAATTCACCCCTCCACTTT. It is translated as CASSVNSGNSPLHF.

This chain links TRBV7-6 with TRBJ1-2; D is unresolved. The V gene lost 5 bases and the J gene lost 7 bases, with 14 bases spanning the gap. This CDR3 has 13 residues. Germline values: CDR1 SGHVS, CDR2 FNYEAQ. DNA for the CDR3: TGTGCCAGCAGCCCGCGGCTGGATGGTGGCTACACCTTC. Its translation: CASSPRLDGGYTF.

The gene calls are TRBV7-9 and TRBJ2-7; the D is unclear. The CDR3 is 18 amino acids. Between the trimmed V and J ends, which lost 1 base and 0 bases, there was a span of 19 bases. CDR1 and CDR2 (germline): SEHNR, FQNEAQ (reference sequence). Here the CDR3 reads CASSLGRGAGLPSYEQYF. The CDR3 nucleotides are TGTGCCAGCAGCTTAGGCCGAGGAGCTGGTCTACCCTCCTACGAGCAGTACTTC. The full variable domain, rest sourced from reference TRBV7-9 and TRBJ2-7, is DTGVSQNPRHKITKRGQNVTFRCDPISEHNRLYWYRQTLGQGPEFLTYFQNEAQLEKSRLLSDRFSAERPKGSFSTLEIQRTEQGDSAMYLCASSLGRGAGLPSYEQYFGPGTRLTVT.

This chain uses TRBV9 with TRBJ2-3, with TRBD1 matching over 8 bases. The trim removed 2 bases at V and 1 base at J, leaving 6 bases unmatched. The CDR3 runs to 16 residues. The germline V gene encodes CDR1 SGDLS and CDR2 YYNGEE. The CDR3, as DNA: TGTGCCAGCAGCGTGCACCGGGACAGGCGCACAGATACGCAGTATTTT. It specifies CASSVHRDRRTDTQYF.

Only a few counts were recorded for this clonotype. This rearrangement joins TRBV7-9 to TRBJ1-5; D not certain. Germline CDR1 SEHNR, CDR2 FQNEAQ (reference sequence). There are 17 residues in the CDR3. V was clipped by 5 bases and J by 0 bases, with 17 bases between them. The CDR3 DNA reads TGTGCCAGCAGCAAGGGTGGGGTAGGCAATAGCAATCAGCCCCAGCATTTT. Protein sequence: CASSKGGVGNSNQPQHF.

In this sample, this clonotype turned up a few times. CDR3 amino acids: CASSLTARGHEQYF. DNA of the CDR3: TGTGCCAGCAGCTTAACTGCCAGGGGGCACGAGCAGTACTTC. The chain links TRBV7-3 to TRBJ2-7; the match to TRBD1 covers 8 bases. The trim removed 0 bases at V and 5 bases at J, leaving 3 bases unmatched. The CDR3 has 14 residues. In germline, CDR1 is SGHTA, CDR2 FQGTGA.

This clonotype was detected a few times. This chain joins TRBV12-3 or TRBV12-4 and TRBJ1-4; 10 nucleotides line up with TRBD1. The CDR3 is made up of 15 amino acids. V gave up 3 bases and J gave up 7 bases; unmatched junction bases: 5. CDR3: CASSFDRGRREKLFF. The CDR3 bases are TGTGCCAGCAGTTTCGACAGGGGGCGGCGTGAAAAACTGTTTTTT.

This chain joins TRBV19 and TRBJ2-5, with 13 bases identical to TRBD2. Germline V CDR1 and CDR2: LNHDA, SQIVND (reference sequence). CDR3 length: 17 amino acids. J was trimmed by 1 base and V by 5 bases; bases with no gene match: 7. CDR3: CASSVLAGGPSQETQYF. The CDR3 DNA reads as TGTGCCAGTAGTGTACTAGCGGGGGGGCCCTCCCAAGAGACCCAGTACTTC. The full variable domain, in which reference TRBV19 and TRBJ2-5 provide the parts outside the CDR3, is DGGITQSPKYLFRKEGQNVTLSCEQNLNHDAMYWYRQDPGQGLRLIYYSQIVNDFQKGDIAEGYSVSREKKESFPLTVTSAQKNPTAFYLCASSVLAGGPSQETQYFGPGTRLLVL.

Only a few counts were recorded for this clonotype. The chain uses TRBV5-1 and TRBJ2-4; D gene ambiguous. The V gene's germline CDR1 is SGHRS and CDR2 YFSETQ. The V and J ends lost 8 bases and 5 bases respectively, with 14 bases between them. The CDR3 totals 13 residues. The CDR3 is CASGRFNQNIQYF. The DNA for the CDR3 is TGCGCCAGTGGGCGTTTTAATCAAAACATTCAGTACTTC.